The rows below give T cell receptor beta chains drawn from one sample of a study of CD8 T cells in ankylosing spondylitis. TCRdb redid the calling of the 5' RACE reads with MiXCR, one entry per CDR3 protein. The data contain about 390,000 distinct CDR3 sequences, about 22% of them singletons. The material sequenced was blood, either unsorted or a sorted T cell fraction (not recorded which). The receptors were gathered from a male donor with ankylosing spondylitis. The CDR3 runs from the conserved cysteine through the conserved F or W. Fields, in order: J gene, D gene, V gene, clone size, CDR3 protein, CDR3 DNA. A D gene is named only where the DNA matches it firmly. Clone size is shown for a subset of rows, as once, few, many or a class of expanded clone.

J gene: TRBJ2-1; D gene: TRBD2; V gene: TRBV11-1; clone size: NA; CDR3 protein: CASSPPGTSGRRGNEQFF; CDR3 DNA: TGTGCCAGCAGCCCCCCCGGAACTAGCGGGAGGCGAGGCAATGAGCAGTTCTTC
J gene: TRBJ1-6; D gene: NA; V gene: TRBV7-9; clone size: once; CDR3 protein: CASSLDSTNSPLHF; CDR3 DNA: TGTGCCAGCAGTTTGGACAGCACCAATTCACCCCTCCACTTT
J gene: TRBJ2-3; D gene: NA; V gene: TRBV6-1; clone size: few; CDR3 protein: CASRRGRGFSTDTQYF; CDR3 DNA: TGTGCCAGCAGACGGGGGAGGGGGTTTAGCACAGATACGCAGTATTTT
J gene: TRBJ1-2; D gene: NA; V gene: TRBV7-9; clone size: many; CDR3 protein: CASSPSSTYGYTF; CDR3 DNA: TGTGCCAGCAGCCCTTCCAGTACCTATGGCTACACCTTC
J gene: TRBJ1-1; D gene: NA; V gene: TRBV7-9; clone size: NA; CDR3 protein: CASGGLAFF; CDR3 DNA: TGTGCCAGCGGGGGCCTGGCTTTCTTT
J gene: TRBJ2-1; D gene: NA; V gene: TRBV28; clone size: NA; CDR3 protein: CASSSPGGVDEQFF; CDR3 DNA: TGTGCCAGCAGTTCCCCTGGGGGCGTCGATGAGCAGTTCTTC
J gene: TRBJ2-1; D gene: TRBD1; V gene: TRBV7-9; clone size: few; CDR3 protein: CASSQPGQGGYNEQFF; CDR3 DNA: TGTGCCAGCAGCCAACCGGGACAGGGGGGATACAATGAGCAGTTCTTC
J gene: TRBJ2-5; D gene: TRBD2; V gene: TRBV20-1; clone size: once; CDR3 protein: CSARDLAGWYQETQYF; CDR3 DNA: TGCAGTGCTAGAGATCTAGCGGGTTGGTACCAAGAGACCCAGTACTTC
J gene: TRBJ2-7; D gene: TRBD2; V gene: TRBV5-1; clone size: few; CDR3 protein: CASSLVASGRSSYEQYF; CDR3 DNA: TGCGCCAGCAGCTTGGTGGCTAGCGGGAGAAGCTCCTACGAGCAGTACTTC
J gene: TRBJ2-7; D gene: NA; V gene: TRBV7-9; clone size: many; CDR3 protein: CASSPLPEEQYF; CDR3 DNA: TGTGCCAGCAGCCCGTTACCGGAGGAGCAGTACTTC
J gene: TRBJ2-1; D gene: NA; V gene: TRBV7-2; clone size: many; CDR3 protein: CASSLVRAYNEQFF; CDR3 DNA: TGTGCCAGCAGCTTAGTGAGGGCCTACAATGAGCAGTTCTTC
J gene: TRBJ1-2; D gene: NA; V gene: TRBV21-1; clone size: NA; CDR3 protein: CASSPRSYGYTF; CDR3 DNA: TGTGCCAGCAGCCCCAGGAGCTATGGCTACACCTTC
J gene: TRBJ2-1; D gene: TRBD2; V gene: TRBV7-9; clone size: few; CDR3 protein: CASSLTSDHEQFF; CDR3 DNA: TGTGCCAGCAGCTTGACTAGCGATCATGAGCAGTTCTTC
J gene: TRBJ2-1; D gene: TRBD2; V gene: TRBV20-1; clone size: NA; CDR3 protein: CSARVAGGHNEQFF; CDR3 DNA: TGCAGTGCTAGAGTAGCGGGAGGACACAATGAGCAGTTCTTC
J gene: TRBJ2-3; D gene: NA; V gene: TRBV6-1; clone size: NA; CDR3 protein: CASSFHGTDTQYF; CDR3 DNA: TGTGCCAGCAGCTTCCATGGCACAGATACGCAGTATTTT
J gene: TRBJ1-5; D gene: NA; V gene: TRBV6-1; clone size: few; CDR3 protein: CASSTMSLEPQHF; CDR3 DNA: TGTGCCAGCAGCACCATGTCCCTCGAGCCCCAGCATTTT
J gene: TRBJ2-3; D gene: NA; V gene: TRBV29-1; clone size: NA; CDR3 protein: CSVEISWGTDTQYF; CDR3 DNA: TGCAGCGTTGAGATTAGCTGGGGCACAGATACGCAGTATTTT
J gene: TRBJ2-1; D gene: NA; V gene: TRBV11-2; clone size: NA; CDR3 protein: CASSLQSGHSYNEQFF; CDR3 DNA: TGTGCCAGCAGCCTCCAAAGCGGTCACTCCTACAATGAGCAGTTCTTC
J gene: TRBJ2-7; D gene: TRBD2; V gene: TRBV4-3; clone size: few; CDR3 protein: CASSQEVAGYYEQYF; CDR3 DNA: TGCGCCAGCAGCCAAGAAGTAGCGGGGTATTACGAGCAGTACTTC
J gene: TRBJ2-3; D gene: TRBD2; V gene: TRBV12-3/TRBV12-4; clone size: NA; CDR3 protein: CASSFWTSGTDTQYF; CDR3 DNA: TGTGCCAGCAGTTTTTGGACTAGCGGCACAGATACGCAGTATTTT
J gene: TRBJ2-7; D gene: TRBD1; V gene: TRBV28; clone size: NA; CDR3 protein: CASSVTGALYEQYF; CDR3 DNA: TGTGCCAGCAGTGTTACAGGGGCCCTATACGAGCAGTACTTC
J gene: TRBJ1-2; D gene: NA; V gene: TRBV3-1; clone size: NA; CDR3 protein: CASRGTNYGYTF; CDR3 DNA: TGTGCCAGCAGGGGGACTAACTATGGCTACACCTTC
J gene: TRBJ1-2; D gene: TRBD1; V gene: TRBV30; clone size: NA; CDR3 protein: CAWSRDRPRGYTF; CDR3 DNA: TGTGCCTGGAGTCGGGACAGGCCCCGTGGCTACACCTTC
J gene: TRBJ2-7; D gene: TRBD1; V gene: TRBV6-2/TRBV6-3; clone size: NA; CDR3 protein: CASTQTGAYEQYF; CDR3 DNA: TGTGCCAGCACCCAAACAGGGGCCTACGAGCAGTACTTC
J gene: TRBJ2-7; D gene: NA; V gene: TRBV28; clone size: NA; CDR3 protein: CASSLIPKRRPQKTYEQYF; CDR3 DNA: TGTGCCAGCAGTTTAATCCCAAAAAGACGTCCACAAAAAACCTACGAGCAGTACTTC
J gene: TRBJ2-3; D gene: TRBD1; V gene: TRBV19; clone size: few; CDR3 protein: CASSLHRGDTQYF; CDR3 DNA: TGTGCCAGTAGTTTGCACAGGGGTGATACGCAGTATTTT
J gene: TRBJ1-2; D gene: TRBD1; V gene: TRBV5-1; clone size: few; CDR3 protein: CASREQGVSGYTF; CDR3 DNA: TGCGCCAGCAGGGAACAGGGGGTATCCGGCTACACCTTC
J gene: TRBJ2-3; D gene: TRBD1; V gene: TRBV24-1; clone size: few; CDR3 protein: CATSDHRGGTDTQYF; CDR3 DNA: TGTGCCACCAGTGACCACAGGGGCGGCACAGATACGCAGTATTTT
J gene: TRBJ2-7; D gene: NA; V gene: TRBV16; clone size: few; CDR3 protein: CASSQFARNYEQYF; CDR3 DNA: TGTGCCAGCAGCCAATTTGCTCGCAACTACGAGCAGTACTTC
J gene: TRBJ2-3; D gene: TRBD2; V gene: TRBV3-1; clone size: few; CDR3 protein: CASSQVAGLAGPDTQYF; CDR3 DNA: TGTGCCAGCAGCCAAGTCGCCGGACTAGCGGGACCAGATACGCAGTATTTT
J gene: TRBJ1-6; D gene: NA; V gene: TRBV3-1; clone size: NA; CDR3 protein: CASSPRVEIVSYNSPLHF; CDR3 DNA: TGTGCCAGCAGCCCAAGAGTTGAAATCGTATCCTATAATTCACCCCTCCACTTT
J gene: TRBJ2-1; D gene: NA; V gene: TRBV29-1; clone size: NA; CDR3 protein: CSVEGGQFKGDEQFF; CDR3 DNA: TGCAGCGTTGAAGGAGGGCAGTTCAAAGGCGATGAGCAGTTCTTC
J gene: TRBJ1-3; D gene: NA; V gene: TRBV6-1; clone size: NA; CDR3 protein: CASSTYRGNTIYF; CDR3 DNA: TGTGCCAGCAGTACCTACAGAGGGAACACCATATATTTT
J gene: TRBJ1-1; D gene: NA; V gene: TRBV3-1; clone size: few; CDR3 protein: CASSQGATEAFF; CDR3 DNA: TGTGCCAGCAGCCAAGGGGCTACTGAAGCTTTCTTT
J gene: TRBJ1-4; D gene: NA; V gene: TRBV12-3/TRBV12-4; clone size: NA; CDR3 protein: CASWGETATNEKLFF; CDR3 DNA: TGTGCCAGCTGGGGAGAAACAGCAACTAATGAAAAACTGTTTTTT
J gene: TRBJ1-1; D gene: NA; V gene: TRBV5-1; clone size: NA; CDR3 protein: CASSLALLGTEAFF; CDR3 DNA: TGCGCCAGCAGCTTGGCTTTATTGGGGACTGAAGCTTTCTTT
J gene: TRBJ2-7; D gene: NA; V gene: TRBV7-9; clone size: NA; CDR3 protein: CASSLGVPRYEQYF; CDR3 DNA: TGTGCCAGCAGCTTAGGGGTCCCCAGGTACGAGCAGTACTTC
J gene: TRBJ2-1; D gene: NA; V gene: TRBV20-1; clone size: NA; CDR3 protein: CSAPGSSRRYNEQFF; CDR3 DNA: TGCAGTGCCCCGGGAAGTTCTCGGAGGTACAATGAGCAGTTCTTC
J gene: TRBJ1-2; D gene: NA; V gene: TRBV29-1; clone size: NA; CDR3 protein: CSVEGGQGYGYTF; CDR3 DNA: TGCAGCGTTGAAGGGGGCCAGGGCTATGGCTACACCTTC
J gene: TRBJ1-5; D gene: NA; V gene: TRBV5-1; clone size: many; CDR3 protein: CASSLEGGGQPQHF; CDR3 DNA: TGCGCCAGCAGCTTGGAAGGGGGAGGTCAGCCCCAGCATTTT
J gene: TRBJ2-2; D gene: NA; V gene: TRBV24-1; clone size: few; CDR3 protein: CATSPWGRSNTGELFF; CDR3 DNA: TGTGCCACCAGTCCCTGGGGCCGATCGAACACCGGGGAGCTGTTTTTT
J gene: TRBJ1-2; D gene: TRBD1; V gene: TRBV27; clone size: many; CDR3 protein: CASTPRTGTYGYTF; CDR3 DNA: TGTGCCAGCACCCCCCGGACAGGGACCTATGGCTACACCTTC